The clone carrying this T cell receptor beta chain was found a few times. Its antigen is unknown. These data originate in a study of blood T cells in healthy people across ages. General study points: Per-million-T-cell TCR beta diversity fell roughly linearly with age. When set beside aged donors, long-lived donors presented more naive CD4+ cells and higher diversity.

Germline loops: CDR1 MDHEN, CDR2 SYDVKM. The CDR3 is made up of 17 amino acids. V was trimmed by 10 bases and J by 3 bases, leaving 26 bases between them. Healthy individuals of Caucasian origin from Russia, aged about 6 to 90, served as donors. The use of a sample-barcoded 5' primer and a J-beta primer mix characterized a second PCR of roughly 6 to 11 cycles. TCRdb ran MiXCR on the 5' RACE reads and lists one entry per CDR3 protein. The sample consists of around 820,000 distinct CDR3 sequences, 20% to 30% of them appearing once. This same sample was also taken into another study, of T cells of mothers and their children. That source adds: All RNA that had been extracted was used for cDNA synthesis at about 1.5 ug per 15 ul.

This TCR was recovered from a boy younger than 18 in good health. This chain joins TRBV28 and TRBJ2-3, with D possibly TRBD1 on 6 matching bases. Material: blood. CDR3: CATSSRSVGGGTDTQYF. DNA of the CDR3: TGTGCCACCTCATCACGTTCCGTTGGGGGCGGGACAGATACGCAGTATTTT. The complete variable domain, with remaining parts taken from reference TRBV28 and TRBJ2-3, reads DVKVTQSSRYLVKRTGEKVFLECVQDMDHENMFWYRQDPGLGLRLIYFSYDVKMKEKGDIPEGYSVSREKKERFSLILESASTNQTSMYLCATSSRSVGGGTDTQYFGPGTRLTVL.